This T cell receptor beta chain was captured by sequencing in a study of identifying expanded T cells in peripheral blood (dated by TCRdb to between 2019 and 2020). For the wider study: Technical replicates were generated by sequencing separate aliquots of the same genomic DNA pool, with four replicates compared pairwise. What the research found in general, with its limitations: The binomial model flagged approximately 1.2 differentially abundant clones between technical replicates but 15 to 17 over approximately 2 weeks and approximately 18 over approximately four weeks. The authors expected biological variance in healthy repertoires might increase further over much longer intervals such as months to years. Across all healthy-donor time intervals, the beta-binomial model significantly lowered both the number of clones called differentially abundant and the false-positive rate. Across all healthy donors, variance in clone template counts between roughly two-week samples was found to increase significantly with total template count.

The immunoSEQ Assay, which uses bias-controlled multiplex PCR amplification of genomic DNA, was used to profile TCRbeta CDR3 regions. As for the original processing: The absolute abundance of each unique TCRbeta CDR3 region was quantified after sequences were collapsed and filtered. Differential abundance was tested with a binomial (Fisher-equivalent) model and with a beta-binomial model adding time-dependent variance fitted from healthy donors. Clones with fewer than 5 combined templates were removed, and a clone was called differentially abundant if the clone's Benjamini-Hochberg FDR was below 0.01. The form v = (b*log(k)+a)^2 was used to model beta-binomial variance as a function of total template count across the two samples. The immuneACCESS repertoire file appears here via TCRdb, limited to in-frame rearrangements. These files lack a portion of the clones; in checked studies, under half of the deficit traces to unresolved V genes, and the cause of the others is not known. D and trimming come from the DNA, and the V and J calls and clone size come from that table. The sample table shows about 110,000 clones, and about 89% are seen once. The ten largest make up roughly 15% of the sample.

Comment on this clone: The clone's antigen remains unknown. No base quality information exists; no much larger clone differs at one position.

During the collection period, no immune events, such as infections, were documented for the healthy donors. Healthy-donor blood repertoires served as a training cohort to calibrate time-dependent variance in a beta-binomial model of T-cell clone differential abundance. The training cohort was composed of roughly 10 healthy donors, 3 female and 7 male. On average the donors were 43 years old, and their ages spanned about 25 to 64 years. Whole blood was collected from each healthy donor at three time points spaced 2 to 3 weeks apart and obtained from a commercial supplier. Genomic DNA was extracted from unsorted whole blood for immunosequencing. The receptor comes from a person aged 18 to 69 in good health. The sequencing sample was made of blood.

In nucleotides, the sequence is TGTGCCAGCAGTTCCCCGACAGGTTTGGCTGAAGCTTTCTTT. The translation is CASSSPTGLAEAFF. The chain uses TRBV6-6 and TRBJ1-1; TRBD1 is a weak D gene call, 6 bases matching. V is shortened by 4 bases, J by 6 bases, and the region joining them spans 15 bases. Counted from cysteine to phenylalanine, this CDR3 has 14 amino acids. Here the CDR3 DNA is all that survives: 42 bases in frame from base 1. Taken from the germline V gene (reference sequence), the CDR1 and CDR2 loops are MNHNY and SVGAGI.